This is a list of T cell receptor beta chains from one sample in a study of cytomegalovirus exposure and HLA in healthy donors. Clones were sequenced by immunoSEQ multiplex PCR, and TCRdb holds only the in-frame ones, with some missing. The profile shows 150,000 to 200,000 clones, about 79% of them singletons. Sequencing input: PBMCs. These receptors were collected from a man aged 45-65 years in good health and CMV-seropositive. CDR3s include the opening cysteine and the closing phenylalanine or tryptophan. The D gene is left open where the match is weak. Clone size is shown for a subset of rows, as once, few, many or a class of expanded clone.

V	size	J	D	DNA	CDR3
TRBV2	NA	TRBJ2-7	TRBD1	TGTGCCAGCAGTAACGGACAGGGCCCTGTCTACGAGCAGTACTTC	CASSNGQGPVYEQYF
TRBV10-1	few	TRBJ2-3	TRBD2	TGCGCCAGCAGCGAGGATCTAGCGGGGGGCAGAGATACGCAGTATTTT	CASSEDLAGGRDTQYF
TRBV7-9	NA	TRBJ1-1	NA	TGTGCCAGCAGCCTATTAGGAGGGAGAATCATGAACACTGAAGCTTTCTTT	CASSLLGGRIMNTEAFF
TRBV6-6	once	TRBJ1-5	NA	TGTGCCAGCAGTTACTCGGCCCACAATCAGCCCCAGCATTTT	CASSYSAHNQPQHF
TRBV4-2	NA	TRBJ1-2	NA	TGTGCCAGCAGCCAGGACGCTTCCGGGGTTCGTGGCTACACCTTC	CASSQDASGVRGYTF
TRBV29-1	NA	TRBJ1-2	NA	TGCAGCGTCTCACCGGGTACTAACTATGGCTACACCTTC	CSVSPGTNYGYTF
TRBV4-2	NA	TRBJ2-5	TRBD2	TGTGCCAGCAGCCAAGATAGGACTAGGCAAGAGACCCAGTACTTC	CASSQDRTRQETQYF
TRBV5-6	NA	TRBJ2-5	NA	TGTGCCAGCAGCCACAGCAACCAAGAGACCCAGTACTTC	CASSHSNQETQYF
TRBV28	NA	TRBJ1-5	TRBD1	TGTGCCAGCAGAAGGGGGGGGGACAGGGGAGTCAATCAGCCCCAGCATTTT	CASRRGGDRGVNQPQHF
TRBV4-3	NA	TRBJ1-2	TRBD1	TGCGCCAGCAGCGCCGGGGACAGGGAACGTTCGGGCTACACCTTC	CASSAGDRERSGYTF
TRBV11-2	once	TRBJ1-1	NA	TGTGCCAGCAGCGCGGACAGAACGGGGACTGAAGCTTTCTTT	CASSADRTGTEAFF
TRBV6-1	few	TRBJ2-3	NA	TGTGCCAGCAGTGAAAGTTTGGGCTCCCAGGATACGCAGTATTTT	CASSESLGSQDTQYF
TRBV7-2	NA	TRBJ1-5	TRBD1	TGTGCCAGCAGCCTATTATCGACAGGGCAGAATCAGCCCCAGCATTTT	CASSLLSTGQNQPQHF
TRBV15	NA	TRBJ2-1	TRBD1	TGTGCCACCAGCAACCTTAAGGGGGCTTACAATGAGCAGTTCTTC	CATSNLKGAYNEQFF
TRBV4-3	NA	TRBJ2-6	NA	TGCGCCAGCAGCCAAGCCCCCGCAGGGGCTGGGGCCAACGTCCTGACTTTC	CASSQAPAGAGANVLTF
TRBV19	NA	TRBJ2-7	TRBD1	TGTGCCAGTACTCCGGGACAGGGACTCTACGAGCAGTACTTC	CASTPGQGLYEQYF
TRBV28	few	TRBJ1-3	NA	TGTGCCAGCAGTTTATCGGGGAACTCTGGAAACACCATATATTTT	CASSLSGNSGNTIYF
TRBV18	NA	TRBJ1-3	TRBD1	TGTGCCAGCTCACCGACAGGGGCCAGCTCTGGAAACACCATATATTTT	CASSPTGASSGNTIYF
TRBV4-2	NA	TRBJ1-5	TRBD1	TGTGCCAGCAGCCAAGATATCCCGGGACAGGGCAATCAGCCCCAGCATTTT	CASSQDIPGQGNQPQHF
TRBV5-1	NA	TRBJ2-3	TRBD2	TGCGCCAGCGCCGAGAGCGGGGGCCTGGCAGATACGCAGTATTTT	CASAESGGLADTQYF
TRBV6-5	once	TRBJ1-6	TRBD1	TGTGCCAGCAGATCAACAGGGGAAAATTCACCCCTCCACTTT	CASRSTGENSPLHF
TRBV5-4	NA	TRBJ2-2	TRBD1	TGTGCCAGCAGCCCGGGGGACAGGGGTCGGGCCGGGGAGCTGTTTTTT	CASSPGDRGRAGELFF
TRBV15	NA	TRBJ1-2	NA	TGTGCCACCAGCAGAGTACTATTTGACAGAGTCTATGGCTACACCTTC	CATSRVLFDRVYGYTF
TRBV4-1	few	TRBJ1-1	NA	TGCGCCAGCAGCCAAGATACGGGGGTGGCTGAAGCTTTCTTT	CASSQDTGVAEAFF
TRBV5-8	few	TRBJ2-3	NA	TGTGCCAGCAGCTTTGGCAGGGGCAAGTACACAGATACGCAGTATTTT	CASSFGRGKYTDTQYF
TRBV2	NA	TRBJ1-2	NA	TGTGCCAGCACCGAATGGGGGGAGGAAGGCTACACCTTC	CASTEWGEEGYTF
TRBV28	NA	TRBJ1-2	TRBD1	TGTGCCAGCAGTCCCCCGGGACAGGGGAGACTTAACTATGGCTACACCTTC	CASSPPGQGRLNYGYTF
TRBV30	NA	TRBJ2-1	TRBD1	TGTGCCTGGGTCGGACAGGGATCACTCAGCTCCTACAATGAGCAGTTCTTC	CAWVGQGSLSSYNEQFF
TRBV7-6	NA	TRBJ2-1	TRBD2	TGTGCCAGCAGCTTAGTCCCTAGCGGGGGGACCTCCTACAATGAGCAGTTCTTC	CASSLVPSGGTSYNEQFF
TRBV18	NA	TRBJ2-3	NA	TGTGCCAGCTCCCTAGGAGGGGGCACAGATACGCAGTATTTT	CASSLGGGTDTQYF
TRBV13	NA	TRBJ2-3	NA	TGTGCCAGCAGCTTAGTCCGCGGGGTGATTTCAGATACGCAGTATTTT	CASSLVRGVISDTQYF
TRBV6-6	NA	TRBJ1-5	NA	TGTGCCAGCAGTTACTATGGAGGGAATCAGCCCCAGCATTTT	CASSYYGGNQPQHF
TRBV9	NA	TRBJ2-5	TRBD2	TGTGCCAGCAGCGTAACTAATAGCGGGGGTTACCAAGAGACCCAGTACTTC	CASSVTNSGGYQETQYF
TRBV9	NA	TRBJ1-6	NA	TGTGCCAGCAGCGTAGAAGGGGGACGGAGTTCACCCCTCCACTTT	CASSVEGGRSSPLHF
TRBV5-6	NA	TRBJ2-1	TRBD2	TGTGCCAGCAGCTTCGGGACTAGCGGGGGTTCTGAGCAGTTCTTC	CASSFGTSGGSEQFF
TRBV9	NA	TRBJ1-3	NA	TGTGCCAGCAGCACAGGCTCCCTGGCCGGAAACACCATATATTTT	CASSTGSLAGNTIYF
TRBV7-2	NA	TRBJ2-3	NA	TGTGCCAGCAGCTTAGACGGCAGGCAGTCAGATACGCAGTATTTT	CASSLDGRQSDTQYF
TRBV27	NA	TRBJ1-5	NA	TGTGCCAGCAGCCTAGCGGGGGAACGGGGGGGCAATCAGCCCCAGCATTTT	CASSLAGERGGNQPQHF
TRBV21-1	NA	TRBJ1-5	NA	TGTGCCAGCAGCAAAGCGATAGGTTGGGGGCGGTATCAGCCCCAGCATTTT	CASSKAIGWGRYQPQHF
TRBV10-3	NA	TRBJ2-1	NA	TGTGCCATCAGTTCGACAACTGAGCAGTTCTTC	CAISSTTEQFF
TRBV5-1	few	TRBJ1-4	TRBD1	TGCGCCAGCAGCTTAGGACAGGGACGTGAAAAACTGTTTTTT	CASSLGQGREKLFF
TRBV29-1	NA	TRBJ1-1	NA	TGCAGCGTTGTCAGGGCGATGAACACTGAAGCTTTCTTT	CSVVRAMNTEAFF
TRBV7-7	NA	TRBJ2-7	TRBD2	TGTGCCAGCAGCCCACTAGCGGGGGGCTCCTACGAGCAGTACTTC	CASSPLAGGSYEQYF
TRBV28	NA	TRBJ1-2	TRBD1	TGTGCCAGCAGTTTCGGGACAGAGTATGGCTACACCTTC	CASSFGTEYGYTF
TRBV5-1	NA	TRBJ2-7	TRBD2	TGCGCCAGCAGGGAATGGGAGGGCTACGAGCAGTACTTC	CASREWEGYEQYF